This note documents a single TCR beta chain sequence. Its antigen is undetermined. This sample stems from a study of graft-versus-host responses after intestinal transplantation. Study-level information: Grafts that recipients had were multivisceral, liver-intestinal, or isolated intestinal transplants. Anti-thymocyte globulin induction preceded approximately three years of tacrolimus and steroid maintenance in all recipients. Overall study results and limits: In recipient marrow, GvH clones were found, and some appeared first in ileum or blood. Peak circulating GvH clone levels were associated with early post-transplant HvG declines.

Measured with immunoSEQ multiplex PCR; TCRdb has only the in-frame clones, and not every one. The sample records around 26,000 clones, roughly 94% being singletons. This material consisted of PBMCs, taken 156 days after intestinal transplant. This sequence was found in a human patient who received an intestinal transplant, so some T cells may come from the graft donor.

The CDR3 region has the DNA TGCGCCAGCAGTGAGTCGACTGGAATGGGACGGCCAGATACGCAGTATTTT. This translates into CASSESTGMGRPDTQYF. The chain combines TRBV10-2 with TRBJ2-3; D tentatively reads TRBD1 or TRBD2 (5 bases each). The CDR3 sequence is 17 residues long. Per germline, CDR1 WSHSY and CDR2 SAAADI. V was cut by 0 bases and J by 4 bases, with 17 bases left in between.